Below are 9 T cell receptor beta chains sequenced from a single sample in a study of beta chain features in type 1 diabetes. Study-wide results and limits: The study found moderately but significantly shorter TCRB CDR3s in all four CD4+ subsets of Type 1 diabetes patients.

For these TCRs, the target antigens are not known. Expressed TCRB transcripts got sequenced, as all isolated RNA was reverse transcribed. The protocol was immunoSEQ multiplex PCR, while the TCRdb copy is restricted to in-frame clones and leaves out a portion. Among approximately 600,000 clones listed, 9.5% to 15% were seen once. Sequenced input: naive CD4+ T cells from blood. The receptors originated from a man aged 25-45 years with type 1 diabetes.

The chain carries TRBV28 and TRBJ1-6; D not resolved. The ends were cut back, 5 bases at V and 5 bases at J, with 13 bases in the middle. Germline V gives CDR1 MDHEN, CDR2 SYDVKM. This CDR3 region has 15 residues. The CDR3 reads CASSAQSLDNSPLHF. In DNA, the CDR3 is TGTGCCAGCAGTGCACAGAGTCTCGATAATTCACCCCTCCACTTT.

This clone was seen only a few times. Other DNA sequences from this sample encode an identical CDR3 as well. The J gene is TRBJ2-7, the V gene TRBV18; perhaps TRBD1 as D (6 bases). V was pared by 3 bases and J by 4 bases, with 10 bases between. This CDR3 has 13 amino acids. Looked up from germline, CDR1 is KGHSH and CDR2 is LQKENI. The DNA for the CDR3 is TGTGCCAGCTCACCTCAGGACAGTTACGAGCAGTACTTC. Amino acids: CASSPQDSYEQYF.

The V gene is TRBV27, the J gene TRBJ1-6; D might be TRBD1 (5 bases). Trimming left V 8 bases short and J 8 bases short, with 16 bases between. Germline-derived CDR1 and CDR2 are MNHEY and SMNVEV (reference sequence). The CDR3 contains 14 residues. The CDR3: CASSTPGRDSPLHF. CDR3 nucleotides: TGTGCCAGCTCCACTCCGGGACGGGATTCACCCCTCCACTTT.

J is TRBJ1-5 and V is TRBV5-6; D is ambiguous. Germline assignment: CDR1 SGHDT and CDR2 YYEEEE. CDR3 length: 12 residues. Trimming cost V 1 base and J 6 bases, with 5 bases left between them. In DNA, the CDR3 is TGTGCCAGCAGCTTGTCTGGTCAGCCCCAGCATTTT. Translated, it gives CASSLSGQPQHF.

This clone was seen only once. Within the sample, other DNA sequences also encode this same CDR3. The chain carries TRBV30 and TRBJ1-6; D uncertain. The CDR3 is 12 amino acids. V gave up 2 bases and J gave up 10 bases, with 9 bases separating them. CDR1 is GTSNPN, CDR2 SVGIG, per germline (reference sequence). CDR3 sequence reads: CAWSSGRSPLHF. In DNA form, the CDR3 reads TGTGCCTGGAGTTCGGGTCGGTCACCCCTCCACTTT.

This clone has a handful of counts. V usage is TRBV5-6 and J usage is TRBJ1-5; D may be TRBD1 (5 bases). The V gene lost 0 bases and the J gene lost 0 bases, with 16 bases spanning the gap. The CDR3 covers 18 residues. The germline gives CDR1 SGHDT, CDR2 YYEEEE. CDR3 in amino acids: CASSLGGWWGNSNQPQHF. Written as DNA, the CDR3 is TGTGCCAGCAGCTTGGGGGGCTGGTGGGGAAATAGCAATCAGCCCCAGCATTTT. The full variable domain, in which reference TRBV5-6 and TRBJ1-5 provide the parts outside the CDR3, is DAGVTQSPTHLIKTRGQQVTLRCSPKSGHDTVSWYQQALGQGPQFIFQYYEEEERQRGNFPDRFSGHQFPNYSSELNVNALLLGDSALYLCASSLGGWWGNSNQPQHFGDGTRLSIL.

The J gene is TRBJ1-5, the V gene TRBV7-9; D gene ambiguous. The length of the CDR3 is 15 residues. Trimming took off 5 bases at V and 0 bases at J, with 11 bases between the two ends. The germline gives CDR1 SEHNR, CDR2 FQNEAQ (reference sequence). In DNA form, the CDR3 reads TGTGCCAGCAGCCCCGGACCGCATAGCAATCAGCCCCAGCATTTT. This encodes CASSPGPHSNQPQHF. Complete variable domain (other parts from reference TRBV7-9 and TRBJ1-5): DTGVSQNPRHKITKRGQNVTFRCDPISEHNRLYWYRQTLGQGPEFLTYFQNEAQLEKSRLLSDRFSAERPKGSFSTLEIQRTEQGDSAMYLCASSPGPHSNQPQHFGDGTRLSIL.

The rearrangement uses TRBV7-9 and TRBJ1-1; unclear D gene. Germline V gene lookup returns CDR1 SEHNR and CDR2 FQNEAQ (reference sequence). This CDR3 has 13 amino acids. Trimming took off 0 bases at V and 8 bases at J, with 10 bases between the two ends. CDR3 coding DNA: TGTGCCAGCAGCTTAGCCCCCCAGTCGGAAGCTTTCTTT. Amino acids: CASSLAPQSEAFF.

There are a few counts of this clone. CDR3 amino acids: CSVARGLDGGELFF. The CDR3 region has the DNA TGCAGCGTGGCCAGGGGATTGGACGGCGGGGAGCTGTTTTTT. The chain recombines TRBV29-1 with TRBJ2-2; tentatively, D is TRBD1 (6 bases). Trimming pared 6 bases from V and 7 bases from J, leaving 18 bases between. In germline, CDR1 is SQVTM, CDR2 ANQGSEA. The CDR3 spans 14 residues.